Sequencing of this TCR beta chain was carried out in a study of sequential checkpoint blockade in melanoma. Turning to the study itself: 91 pretreatment tumor DNA samples were TCRβ immunosequenced.

Treatment reported: randomized to nivolumab then ipilimumab (arm A) or the reverse (arm B). In its sample, this clone was seen a few times. The assay was immunoSEQ multiplex PCR, and TCRdb's table has in-frame clones only and misses some. Among some 3,000 clones, just over 20% were seen once, and the ten largest hold 8.5% to 10%. Germline V gene data show CDR1 as MNHGY and CDR2 as SAAAGT. V was clipped by 3 bases and J by 3 bases, with 9 bases between them. The CDR3 covers 13 residues. This receptor was taken from a human donor with melanoma. The sample consisted of tumor tissue (inferred from file names), taken from a patient given nivolumab and ipilimumab in sequence. This sequence joins TRBV6-8 and TRBJ2-7, with D perhaps given as TRBD1 or TRBD2 (5 bases each). For the CDR3, the DNA is TGTGCCAGCAGTTATGGGACCTTCTACGAGCAGTACTTC. Its protein is CASSYGTFYEQYF.